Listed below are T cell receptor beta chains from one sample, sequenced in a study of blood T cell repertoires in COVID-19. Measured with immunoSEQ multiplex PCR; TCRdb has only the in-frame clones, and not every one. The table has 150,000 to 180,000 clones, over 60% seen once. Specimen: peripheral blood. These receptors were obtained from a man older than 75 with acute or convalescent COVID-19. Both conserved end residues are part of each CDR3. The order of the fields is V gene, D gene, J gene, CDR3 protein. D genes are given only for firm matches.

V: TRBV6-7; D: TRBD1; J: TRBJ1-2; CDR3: CASSYLGQGENGYTF
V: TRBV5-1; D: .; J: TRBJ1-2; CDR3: CASSQGGNSGYTF
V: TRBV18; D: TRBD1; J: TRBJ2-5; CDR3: CASSPPTGVGETQYF
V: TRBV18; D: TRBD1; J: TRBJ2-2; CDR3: CASSPLTGRNTGELFF
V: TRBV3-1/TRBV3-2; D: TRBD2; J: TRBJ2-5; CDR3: CASSQGWGGQETQYF
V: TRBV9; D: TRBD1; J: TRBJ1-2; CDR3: CASSVALGGLYGYTF
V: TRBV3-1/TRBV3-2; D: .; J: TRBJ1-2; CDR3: CASSQEDRLRGYTF
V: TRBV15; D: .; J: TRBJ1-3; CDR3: CATSRYGLSGNTIYF
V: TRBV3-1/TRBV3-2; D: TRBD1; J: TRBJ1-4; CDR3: CASSQEGEQGRLFF
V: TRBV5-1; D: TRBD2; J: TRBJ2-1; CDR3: CASSLVAGGTYNEQFF
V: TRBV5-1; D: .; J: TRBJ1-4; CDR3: CASSSQGATNEKLFF
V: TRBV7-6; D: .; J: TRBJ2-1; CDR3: CASSLYRVNSYNEQFF
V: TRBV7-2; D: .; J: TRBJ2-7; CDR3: CASSLTRTTYEQYF
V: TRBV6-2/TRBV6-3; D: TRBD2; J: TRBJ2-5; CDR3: CASSYLASGVETQYF
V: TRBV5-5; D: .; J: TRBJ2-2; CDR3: CASSLGVGGELFF
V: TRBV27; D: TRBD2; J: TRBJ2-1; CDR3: CASTRTSGYNEQFF
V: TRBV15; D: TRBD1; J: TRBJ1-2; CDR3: CATSRDLWTGSVYGYTF
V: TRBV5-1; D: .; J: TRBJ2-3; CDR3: CASSSSTDTQYF